Listed below are T cell receptor beta chains from one sample, sequenced in a study of blood T cell repertoires in COVID-19. Sequencing was performed with immunoSEQ multiplex PCR; in TCRdb, only in-frame clones are kept and a portion is missing. The table has 250,000 or so clones, around 82% seen once. Sequencing used PBMCs or T cells enriched from blood (not recorded which). Every receptor here comes from a woman in her forties who had been exposed to COVID-19. Both conserved end residues are part of each CDR3. Fields, in order: clone size, D gene, V gene, J gene, CDR3 protein, CDR3 DNA. D genes are given only for firm matches. Size tells how often a clone was seen (once, few, many) or the class of an expanded clone, and some rows leave it out.

.,.,TRBV9,TRBJ1-4,CASSAYPGAKLFF,TGTGCCAGCAGCGCATACCCGGGAGCTAAACTGTTTTTT
.,.,TRBV11-3,TRBJ2-7,CASSLVAGEQYF,TGTGCCAGCAGCTTAGTGGCCGGGGAGCAGTACTTC
.,.,TRBV18,TRBJ1-4,CASSSQGTEKLFF,TGTGCCAGCTCATCCCAGGGGACTGAAAAACTGTTTTTT
.,.,TRBV12-3/TRBV12-4,TRBJ1-5,CASSLTPGRPQHF,TGTGCCAGCAGTCTTACCCCCGGGAGGCCCCAGCATTTT
.,TRBD2,TRBV27,TRBJ2-5,CASSPWTSGGAQTQYF,TGTGCCAGCAGTCCTTGGACTAGCGGGGGGGCCCAGACCCAGTACTTC
.,.,TRBV19,TRBJ1-6,CASAGAHSYNSPLHF,TGTGCCAGCGCAGGGGCCCACTCCTATAATTCACCCCTCCACTTT
.,.,TRBV4-1,TRBJ1-5,CASSQVSGVSNQPQHF,TGCGCCAGCAGCCAAGTATCAGGGGTTAGCAATCAGCCCCAGCATTTT
.,TRBD1,TRBV28,TRBJ2-2,CAAGGEGLRELFF,TGTGCCGCAGGGGGAGAGGGGCTCCGGGAGCTGTTTTTT
.,.,TRBV7-3,TRBJ1-3,CASSPGAGNTIYF,TGTGCCAGCAGCCCCGGGGCTGGAAACACCATATATTTT
once,.,TRBV7-9,TRBJ1-1,CASSLGPGSTEAFF,TGTGCCAGCAGCTTGGGCCCAGGGTCTACTGAAGCTTTCTTT
.,TRBD1,TRBV6-5,TRBJ1-1,CASSTGGRDTEAFF,TGTGCCAGCAGTACAGGGGGAAGGGACACTGAAGCTTTCTTT
.,TRBD1,TRBV3-1/TRBV3-2,TRBJ1-3,CASSPRGAGNTIYF,TGTGCCAGCAGCCCCAGGGGGGCTGGAAACACCATATATTTT
.,.,TRBV5-1,TRBJ1-5,CASSPLMGQPQHF,TGCGCCAGCAGCCCCCTAATGGGCCAGCCCCAGCATTTT
.,.,TRBV28,TRBJ1-5,CASSTDQPQHF,TGTGCCAGCTCGACAGATCAGCCCCAGCATTTT
.,TRBD2,TRBV7-2,TRBJ2-3,CASSKGTNRLTDTQYF,TGTGCCAGCAGCAAGGGGACTAATCGGCTCACAGATACGCAGTATTTT
.,.,TRBV6-5,TRBJ1-1,CASSYTYDSAEAFF,TGTGCCAGCAGTTACACCTACGACAGTGCGGAAGCTTTCTTT
.,.,TRBV19,TRBJ1-2,CASSITGTGDGYTF,TGTGCCAGTAGTATCACCGGGACGGGGGATGGCTACACCTTC
few,.,TRBV11-3,TRBJ2-2,CASSLDGETGELFF,TGTGCCAGCAGCTTAGACGGGGAGACCGGGGAGCTGTTTTTT
.,TRBD1,TRBV6-5,TRBJ1-2,CASSQKGQGYGYTF,TGTGCCAGCAGCCAAAAAGGACAGGGCTATGGCTACACCTTC
.,.,TRBV4-3,TRBJ2-3,CASSLGQPGTDTQYF,TGCGCCAGCAGCCTAGGACAGCCTGGCACAGATACGCAGTATTTT
.,TRBD2,TRBV4-3,TRBJ2-1,CASSQDRGLAGYNEQFF,TGCGCCAGCAGCCAAGATAGGGGACTAGCGGGGTACAATGAGCAGTTCTTC
.,.,TRBV7-8,TRBJ2-3,CASSPLAGRNTDTQYF,TGTGCCAGCAGCCCCCTCGCGGGGCGTAACACAGATACGCAGTATTTT
.,.,TRBV5-6,TRBJ2-1,CASSLINEQFF,TGTGCCAGCAGCTTGATAAATGAGCAGTTCTTC
.,TRBD1,TRBV7-9,TRBJ1-1,CASSQGQGRTEAFF,TGTGCCAGCAGCCAAGGACAGGGAAGAACTGAAGCTTTCTTT
.,.,TRBV19,TRBJ2-1,CASSGGASASYNEQFF,TGTGCCAGTAGTGGGGGGGCTAGCGCCTCCTACAATGAGCAGTTCTTC
.,.,TRBV6-5,TRBJ1-5,CASRGLYSNQPQHF,TGTGCCAGCAGAGGACTCTATAGCAATCAGCCCCAGCATTTT
.,TRBD1,TRBV2,TRBJ2-6,CASSVAGTGGASGANVLTF,TGTGCCAGCAGTGTAGCCGGGACAGGGGGCGCTTCTGGGGCCAACGTCCTGACTTTC
.,TRBD1,TRBV6-6,TRBJ1-6,CASSSDRGDSPLHF,TGTGCCAGCAGCTCCGACAGGGGGGATTCACCCCTCCACTTT
.,TRBD1,TRBV18,TRBJ2-5,CASSSTQGTGTQYF,TGTGCCAGCTCATCGACACAGGGGACCGGGACCCAGTACTTC
.,TRBD1,TRBV2,TRBJ1-2,CASSEGAGQANYGYTF,TGTGCCAGCAGCGAGGGGGCAGGACAGGCGAACTATGGCTACACCTTC
once,TRBD1,TRBV11-2,TRBJ1-1,CASSRGQGGTEAFF,TGTGCCAGCAGCCGGGGACAGGGAGGCACTGAAGCTTTCTTT
few,.,TRBV7-3,TRBJ2-2,CASSPVPTGELFF,TGTGCCAGCAGCCCCGTTCCCACCGGGGAGCTGTTTTTT
.,TRBD2,TRBV2,TRBJ2-5,CASTGLAGHGGETQYF,TGTGCCAGCACGGGACTAGCGGGGCACGGGGGAGAGACCCAGTACTTC
once,.,TRBV3-1/TRBV3-2,TRBJ1-2,CASSRGGTASNYGYTF,TGTGCCAGCAGCCGTGGGGGCACAGCGTCTAACTATGGCTACACCTTC
.,.,TRBV19,TRBJ1-1,CASSIPGVTTEAFF,TGTGCCAGTAGTATCCCTGGAGTTACCACTGAAGCTTTCTTT
.,.,TRBV7-9,TRBJ2-2,CASTTPGARGYSGELFF,TGTGCCAGCACCACCCCAGGGGCCAGGGGATATTCCGGGGAGCTGTTTTTT
.,TRBD1,TRBV7-2,TRBJ1-1,CASSLYDPGTGSAFF,TGTGCCAGCAGCTTGTATGACCCCGGGACAGGGTCGGCTTTCTTT
.,TRBD2,TRBV5-1,TRBJ2-3,CASSLSGGARTDTQYF,TGCGCCAGCAGCTTGTCGGGGGGGGCGCGGACAGATACGCAGTATTTT
.,TRBD2,TRBV2,TRBJ2-1,CASEGRLAGVDNEQFF,TGTGCCAGCGAAGGACGACTAGCGGGGGTGGACAATGAGCAGTTCTTC
once,TRBD2,TRBV6-5,TRBJ2-7,CASSREGRASDEQYF,TGTGCCAGCAGTCGAGAGGGGAGGGCGAGTGACGAGCAGTACTTC
.,TRBD1,TRBV9,TRBJ1-1,CASSVEGQGNTEAFF,TGTGCCAGCAGCGTAGAGGGACAGGGGAACACTGAAGCTTTCTTT
.,.,TRBV5-1,TRBJ1-1,CASSFIENTEAFF,TGCGCCAGCAGCTTCATAGAAAACACTGAAGCTTTCTTT
few,TRBD1,TRBV7-2,TRBJ1-2,CASNYPQGYRGYTF,TGTGCCAGCAACTACCCACAGGGGTACCGGGGCTACACCTTC
.,.,TRBV27,TRBJ2-1,CASSLSTASNEQFF,TGTGCCAGCAGTTTATCGACTGCGAGCAATGAGCAGTTCTTC